Reported below is one T cell receptor (beta chain). The record originates from a study of CD8 T cells in Susac syndrome. Roughly 0.45 to 1 ug RNA was reverse transcribed with random hexamers. TCRdb ran MiXCR on the immunoSEQ multiplex PCR reads and lists one entry per CDR3 protein. The sample carries 120,000 to 150,000 distinct CDR3 sequences, around 94% recorded once. Germline-derived CDR1 and CDR2 are LGHDT and YNNKEL (reference sequence). V was clipped by 4 bases and J by 4 bases; unmatched bases: 14. The CDR3 contains 17 residues. The material sequenced was CD4+ T cells from PBMCs. This sequence was found in a human donor in good health. The V and J genes are TRBV3-1 and TRBJ2-3; 7 bases are shared with TRBD1. Written as DNA, the CDR3 is TGTGCCAGCAGCCCCGGGGACAGAGGGAGTGGCCCAGATACGCAGTATTTT. Translating gives CASSPGDRGSGPDTQYF.